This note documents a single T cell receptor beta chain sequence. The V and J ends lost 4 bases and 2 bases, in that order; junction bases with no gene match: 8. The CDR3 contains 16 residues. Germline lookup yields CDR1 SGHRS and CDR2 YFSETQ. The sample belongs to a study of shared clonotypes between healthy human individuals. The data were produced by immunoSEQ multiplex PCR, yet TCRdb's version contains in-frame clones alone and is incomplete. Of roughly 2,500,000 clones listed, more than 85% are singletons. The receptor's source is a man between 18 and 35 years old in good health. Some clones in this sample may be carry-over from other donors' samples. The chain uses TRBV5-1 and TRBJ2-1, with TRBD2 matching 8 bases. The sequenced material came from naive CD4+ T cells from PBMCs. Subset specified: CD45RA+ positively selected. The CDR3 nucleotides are TGCGCCAGCAGCCCACGGGGTAGCGGGACCTACAATGAGCAGTTCTTC. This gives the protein CASSPRGSGTYNEQFF.